This T cell receptor beta chain was sequenced during a study of memory CD4+ T cells and cytomegalovirus serostatus. As for the study in general: This sample comes from healthy Belgian adults, several CMV seropositive, around 26 seronegative. Findings and caveats of the study: CD4+ memory repertoires contained about two fifths of the roughly 160 reported CMV TCRbeta sequences.

With regard to this clone: Antigen: not known.

Assay used: immunoSEQ multiplex PCR; TCRdb lists only in-frame clones, some missing. Seen here are about 56,000 clones, over 65% observed once, and the top ten hold roughly 3%. V was trimmed by 4 bases and J by 4 bases, leaving 20 bases between them. The CDR3 covers 16 residues. From germline, CDR1 is SGHRS and CDR2 YFSETQ. Single viable CD3+CD4+CD8-CD45RO+ cells were sorted as the memory CD4+ T cells. This chain joins TRBV5-1 and TRBJ2-5; a possible D gene is TRBD2 (7 bases). The sample was memory CD4+ T cells from blood. This receptor was obtained from an adult in good health and CMV-seropositive. CDR3 in DNA: TGCGCCAGCAGCCCAGGGGTAGCGGGTCGGACAGAGACCCAGTACTTC. It specifies CASSPGVAGRTETQYF.